Below are 20 T cell receptor beta chains sequenced from a single sample in a study of T cell responses to AZD1222 COVID-19 vaccine. The assay was immunoSEQ multiplex PCR, and TCRdb's table has in-frame clones only and misses some. The sample holds under 100,000 clones, roughly 88% seen once. Sequencing was performed on peripheral blood, taken 28 days after the second AZD1222 dose. Receptors were obtained from an adult who received the AZD1222 COVID-19 vaccine.

The rearrangement links TRBV24-1 to TRBJ2-5, with 13 bases matching TRBD2. This CDR3 comprises 17 residues. Germline V gives CDR1 KGHDR, CDR2 SFDVKD. After removal of 4 bases from V and 4 bases from J, the junction contained 8 bases not matched to a gene. CDR3 sequence: CATSDRGLAGVRETQYF. CDR3 nucleotides: TGTGCCACCAGTGACCGTGGACTAGCGGGAGTTCGAGAGACCCAGTACTTC.

This clone showed up just a few times. J is TRBJ2-1 and V is TRBV23-1, with TRBD1 matching over 9 bases. TRBV23-1 is an ORF, and what it does is uncertain. The CDR3 extends over 15 amino acids. Trimming cost V 0 bases and J 8 bases; bases outside gene matches: 5. The CDR3: CASSQSGTGLHEQFF. The CDR3 DNA reads as TGCGCCAGCAGTCAATCGGGGACAGGGTTGCATGAGCAGTTCTTC.

This clone was detected once. V usage is TRBV6-5 and J usage is TRBJ2-5, with D tentatively TRBD2 (6 bases). Germline CDR1 reads MNHEY; CDR2 reads SVGAGI. The V and J ends lost 7 bases and 4 bases respectively, with 16 bases between them. The length of the CDR3 is 14 residues. The CDR3 loop reads CASISAGGSETQYF. CDR3 DNA: TGTGCCAGCATTTCCGCCGGGGGATCAGAGACCCAGTACTTC.

J is TRBJ1-2 and V is TRBV19; D may be TRBD1 (5 bases). Germline V CDR1 and CDR2: LNHDA, SQIVND (reference sequence). Trimming stripped 7 bases from V and 0 bases from J, with 15 bases between. The CDR3 consists of 15 residues. The CDR3 spells CASTRNRLANYGYTF. The CDR3 DNA follows: TGTGCCAGTACCCGGAACAGGTTAGCTAACTATGGCTACACCTTC.

The genes are TRBV18 and TRBJ1-4; D remains ambiguous. V was cut by 1 base and J by 0 bases, with 9 bases left in between. The CDR3 sequence is 16 residues long. Germline CDR1 reads KGHSH; CDR2 reads LQKENI. The CDR3 coding sequence is TGTGCCAGCTCACCACTTACGATTTCAACTAATGAAAAACTGTTTTTT. It yields the protein CASSPLTISTNEKLFF.

V usage is TRBV12-3 or TRBV12-4 and J usage is TRBJ1-6, with 11 bases aligning to TRBD1. The CDR3 runs to 13 residues. Trimming at V came to 7 bases and at J to 9 bases, leaving 2 bases not matched to a gene. The CDR3 spells CASTGTGGSPLHF. DNA for the CDR3: TGTGCCAGCACCGGGACAGGGGGTTCACCCCTCCACTTT.

This rearrangement joins TRBV5-5 to TRBJ1-1; D not certain. The ends were cut back, 6 bases at V and 4 bases at J, with 16 bases in the middle. This CDR3 contains 14 residues. Germline V CDR1 and CDR2: SGHKS, YYEKEE (reference sequence). The CDR3 here is CASTLFDKTTEAFF. The CDR3 bases are TGTGCCAGCACCCTCTTTGACAAAACCACTGAAGCTTTCTTT.

The chain is built from TRBV28 and TRBJ2-7; weak D call: TRBD1 (6 bases). V dropped 5 bases and J dropped 4 bases, with 15 bases sitting between them. The CDR3 length is 14 residues. The germline V gene has CDR1 MDHEN and CDR2 SYDVKM. Written as DNA, the CDR3 is TGTGCCAGCAGTCCAGGGGTAATTGAGTACGAGCAGTACTTC. Amino acids: CASSPGVIEYEQYF.

The rearrangement links TRBV11-2 to TRBJ1-3, with 7 bases aligning to TRBD1. The germline gives CDR1 SGHAT, CDR2 FQNNGV. The CDR3 spans 15 residues. J was trimmed by 4 bases and V by 5 bases; bases with no gene match: 8. The CDR3 sequence: CASSPTGAGGNTIYF. DNA for the CDR3: TGTGCCAGCAGCCCCACAGGGGCTGGCGGAAACACCATATATTTT.

The rearrangement joins TRBV30 to TRBJ1-6, with D unclear. V lost 5 bases to trimming and J lost 0 bases, with 14 bases between them. This CDR3 is built from 16 residues. From germline, CDR1 is GTSNPN and CDR2 SVGIG (reference sequence). CDR3 coding DNA: TGTGCCTGGTCCGGACTGAGAAGCTCCTATAATTCACCCCTCCACTTT. Protein: CAWSGLRSSYNSPLHF.

The chain carries TRBV28 and TRBJ2-2; 12 bases are shared with TRBD2. The germline CDR1 and CDR2 sequences are MDHEN and SYDVKM. V lost 6 bases, J lost 5 bases, and 7 bases stayed unmatched. CDR3 size: 16 residues. The CDR3, as DNA: TGTGCCAGCAGCCGGACTAGCGGGAAAGGAACCGGGGAGCTGTTTTTT. This translates into CASSRTSGKGTGELFF.

The chain joins TRBV19 to TRBJ1-6; D might be TRBD1 (5 bases). CDR1 and CDR2 from the germline V gene are LNHDA and SQIVND (reference sequence). Trimming cost V 5 bases and J 5 bases, with 16 bases left between them. The CDR3 has 16 residues. CDR3 coding DNA: TGTGCCAGTAGTCCCCGGTCCACGGGACATAATTCACCCCTCCACTTT. It translates to CASSPRSTGHNSPLHF.

This clone was observed a few times. V usage is TRBV7-2 and J usage is TRBJ2-6, with D possibly matching TRBD2 (5 bases). The CDR3 has 18 residues. V lost 0 bases, J lost 0 bases, and 12 bases lay in between. Germline CDR1 and CDR2: SGHTA and FQGNSA. The CDR3 DNA sequence: TGTGCCAGCAGCTTAGCGCCCGGAGGCAGCTCTGGGGCCAACGTCCTGACTTTC. The encoded protein is CASSLAPGGSSGANVLTF.

The chain is built from TRBV7-9 and TRBJ1-4, with D perhaps matching TRBD1 (5 bases). Trimming stripped 5 bases from V and 8 bases from J, with 18 bases between. The CDR3 runs 15 residues. CDR1 is SEHNR and CDR2 is FQNEAQ in the germline V gene (reference sequence). The CDR3 coding sequence is TGTGCCAGCAGCCGCCCGACAGTGTCTACCGAAAAACTGTTTTTT. Its protein is CASSRPTVSTEKLFF.

The V call is TRBV4-2, the J call TRBJ2-7; the D gene could be TRBD1 or TRBD2 (5 bases each). Trimming removed 0 bases at V and 2 bases at J, with 8 bases between. Germline-derived CDR1 and CDR2 are LGHNA and YNFKEQ. This CDR3 has 14 residues. The CDR3 here is CASSQDLGAYEQYF. As DNA, the CDR3 is TGTGCCAGCAGCCAAGATTTGGGGGCCTACGAGCAGTACTTC.

The V call is TRBV29-1, the J call TRBJ1-1; D gene unclear. Trimming shortened V by 5 bases and J by 4 bases, and 5 bases separated the two germline ends. The germline CDR1 and CDR2 sequences are SQVTM and ANQGSEA. This CDR3 comprises 10 residues. CDR3 sequence (DNA): TGCAGCGTTTATCTCACTGAAGCTTTCTTT. Translation: CSVYLTEAFF.

The chain recombines TRBV7-6 with TRBJ2-1; possible D gene TRBD2, 5 bases. Germline loops: CDR1 SGHVS, CDR2 FNYEAQ. Deletions cut 1 base from V and 0 bases from J, with 13 bases between. CDR3 length: 17 residues. The CDR3, as DNA: TGTGCCAGCAGCTTAGGGCCCGGGATGAGCTCCTACAATGAGCAGTTCTTC. This codes for CASSLGPGMSSYNEQFF.

This chain links TRBV7-2 with TRBJ2-7; TRBD2 agrees at 9 bases. Germline CDR1 and CDR2: SGHTA and FQGNSA. The CDR3 loop spans 13 amino acids. J lost 3 bases, V lost 5 bases, and 2 bases had no gene match. This CDR3 reads CASSVSGSYEQYF. CDR3 nucleotides: TGTGCCAGCAGCGTTAGCGGGAGCTACGAGCAGTACTTC.

V is TRBV13 and J is TRBJ1-1; 9 nucleotides match TRBD1. Per germline, CDR1 PRHDT and CDR2 FYEKMQ (reference sequence). This CDR3 spans 13 amino acids. V trimming: 6 bases; J trimming: 5 bases; junction bases outside the gene matches: 4. The CDR3 DNA sequence: TGTGCCAGCAGATATGACAGGGGGACTGAAGCTTTCTTT. It translates to CASRYDRGTEAFF.

This chain connects TRBV11-3 to TRBJ1-1; 7 nucleotides line up with TRBD1. Germline V lookup: CDR1 SGHNT, CDR2 YENEEA. The length of the CDR3 is 15 residues. Germline trimming cut 3 bases from V and 10 bases from J; bases unmatched to any gene: 14. The CDR3 bases are TGTGCCAGCAGCTTCGGTCAGCAGGGGGGTCGTGGAGCTTTCTTT. Translated, it gives CASSFGQQGGRGAFF.